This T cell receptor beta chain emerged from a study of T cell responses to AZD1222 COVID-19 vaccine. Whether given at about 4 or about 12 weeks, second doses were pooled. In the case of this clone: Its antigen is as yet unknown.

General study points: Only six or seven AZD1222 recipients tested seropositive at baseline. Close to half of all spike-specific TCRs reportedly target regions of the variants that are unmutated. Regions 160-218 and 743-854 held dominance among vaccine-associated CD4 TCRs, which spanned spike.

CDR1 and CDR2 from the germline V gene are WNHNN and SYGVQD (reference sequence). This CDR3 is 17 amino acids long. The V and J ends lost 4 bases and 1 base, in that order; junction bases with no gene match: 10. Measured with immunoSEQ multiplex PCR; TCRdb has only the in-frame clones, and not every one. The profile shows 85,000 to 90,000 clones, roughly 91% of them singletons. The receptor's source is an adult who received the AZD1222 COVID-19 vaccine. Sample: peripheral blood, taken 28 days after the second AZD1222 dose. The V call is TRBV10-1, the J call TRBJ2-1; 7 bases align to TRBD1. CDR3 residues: CASSGYRDRSSYNEQFF. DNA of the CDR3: TGCGCCAGCAGTGGCTACCGGGACAGAAGTTCCTACAATGAGCAGTTCTTC.